The 12 T cell receptor beta chains listed next were all sequenced from one sample in a study of T cells in women clearing cervical HPV infection (dated by TCRdb to 2017 to 2018). Receptor amplification or capture employed the immunoSEQ multiplex PCR assay. The table comes from immuneACCESS by way of TCRdb, which keeps in-frame sequences with V and J called. Part of the clones is missing from these tables; in studies checked, under half for an unresolved V gene and the rest for unknown reasons. This sample's records show 40,000 or so clones. The ten biggest clones cover roughly 5.8% of the sample. The sample was blood buffy coat. These receptors all stem from a woman between 18 and 75 years old with a cervical HPV16 infection that either progressed to CIN3+ or cleared (not recorded which).

On this clone: The read halts 3 residues ahead of the CDR3 end, with the missing end drawn from the germline J gene. V gene TRBV5-5 combines with J gene TRBJ2-7; D possibly matches TRBD1 or TRBD2 (5 bases each). Germline CDR1 SGHKS, CDR2 YYEKEE (reference sequence). The CDR3 contains 14 residues. V was trimmed by 1 base and J by 4 bases, leaving 12 bases between them. The sequenced CDR3 bases are TGTGCCAGCAGCTTGTGGCAGGGAGCATACGAG. It is translated as CASSLWQGAYE. The full CDR3 is CASSLWQGAYEQYF.

As for this clone: The DNA ends 3 residues before the CDR3 does, and the rest of the CDR3 is filled in from the germline J gene. The chain joins TRBV6-1 to TRBJ2-3; unclear D gene. Germline values: CDR1 MNHNS, CDR2 SASEGT. V lost 0 bases to trimming and J lost 2 bases, with 9 bases between them. This CDR3 is 15 amino acids long. The CDR3 bases that were read are TGTGCCAGCAGTGAAGCGCCAGGTCCCACAGATACG. This encodes CASSEAPGPTDT. The full CDR3 is CASSEAPGPTDTQYF.

Worth noting for this clone: The CDR3 goes on 3 residues after the read ends, and that part is filled in from the germline J gene. The V gene is TRBV7-9, the J gene TRBJ2-7; possibly TRBD1 for D (6 bases). Between the trimmed V and J ends, which lost 6 bases and 2 bases, there was a span of 17 bases. This CDR3 spans 15 amino acids. Germline V gene lookup returns CDR1 SEHNR and CDR2 FQNEAQ (reference sequence). CDR3 loop: CASSYSTGQAYEQYF. Incomplete CDR3 DNA: TGTGCCAGCAGTTATTCGACAGGTCAGGCCTACGAG.

Note on this clone: Read data end 3 residues before the CDR3 end; the end is taken from the germline J gene. The chain is built from TRBV19 and TRBJ1-5, with 9 bases identical to TRBD1. The CDR3 spans 15 residues. The germline V gene encodes CDR1 LNHDA and CDR2 SQIVND (reference sequence). V lost 4 bases, J lost 7 bases, and 8 bases stayed unmatched. The CDR3 region is CASSNLGQGLQPQHF. The CDR3 bases that were read are TGTGCCAGTAGTAACCTGGGACAGGGTTTACAGCCC.

As to this clone: The missing CDR3 end, 3 residues past where the read stops, is filled in from the germline J gene. The genes are TRBV12-3 or TRBV12-4 and TRBJ2-7; 11 bases match TRBD2. V was pared by 1 base and J by 0 bases, with 5 bases of the junction left unmatched. The CDR3 loop spans 17 amino acids. The sequenced CDR3 bases are TGTGCCAGCAGTTTAGGGTTAGCGGGAGGGCCCTCCTACGAG. Its translation: CASSLGLAGGPSYE. The entire CDR3 is CASSLGLAGGPSYEQYF.

Comment on this clone: The sequence runs out 3 residues before the end of the CDR3; the remainder is reconstructed from the germline J gene. The chain joins TRBV30 to TRBJ2-5; D is unclear. Germline CDR1 and CDR2: GTSNPN and SVGIG (reference sequence). The CDR3 is 13 amino acids. Deletions cut 3 bases from V and 2 bases from J, with 10 bases between. The CDR3 region is CAWSAETQETQYF. The sequenced part of the CDR3 DNA is TGTGCCTGGAGCGCCGAGACACAAGAGACC.

On this clone itself: The CDR3 end falls 3 residues outside the read, so it is completed with the germline J gene. V gene TRBV20-1 combines with J gene TRBJ1-2, with TRBD1 identical over 8 bases. Germline trimming cut 5 bases from V and 3 bases from J; bases unmatched to any gene: 5. Germline loops: CDR1 DFQATT, CDR2 SNEGSKA (reference sequence). CDR3 length: 13 amino acids. The covered CDR3 bases are TGCAGTGCTGTAAAACAGGGGGACTATGGC. This encodes CSAVKQGDYG. The full CDR3 protein is CSAVKQGDYGYTF.

A remark on this clone: The read finishes 3 residues shy of the CDR3 end, and the germline J gene is used to complete it. The chain combines TRBV5-1 with TRBJ2-2; D is undetermined. The CDR3 runs to 17 residues. The germline gives CDR1 SGHRS, CDR2 YFSETQ. The germline V and J ends were trimmed by 0 bases and 3 bases, with 15 bases remaining between them. CDR3 bases read: TGCGCCAGCAGCTTGGCCCCGGCCTTGGCGGACACCGGGGAG. Translation: CASSLAPALADTGE. In full, the CDR3 reads CASSLAPALADTGELFF.

In the case of this clone: The read halts 3 residues ahead of the CDR3 end, with the missing end drawn from the germline J gene. The chain employs TRBV7-2 and TRBJ1-2, with TRBD1 matching 8 bases. Germline lookup yields CDR1 SGHTA and CDR2 FQGNSA. The CDR3 runs 15 residues. The CDR3 loop is CASSLAVGTGYDYTF. Partial CDR3 DNA: TGTGCCAGCAGCTTAGCGGTAGGGACAGGCTACGAC.

Worth noting for this clone: The read ends 3 residues shy of where the CDR3 ends; the end is completed using the germline J gene. The J gene is TRBJ1-1, the V gene TRBV11-3, with D unresolved. Germline values: CDR1 SGHNT, CDR2 YENEEA. The length of the CDR3 is 13 residues. The V and J ends lost 4 bases and 0 bases respectively, with 6 bases between them. The DNA read from the CDR3 is TGTGCCAGCAGCTCTAGAGTGAACACTGAA. It translates to CASSSRVNTE. The CDR3 reads in full as CASSSRVNTEAFF. The entire variable domain, with the rest obtained from reference TRBV11-3 and TRBJ1-1, is as follows: EAGVVQSPRYKIIEKKQPVAFWCNPISGHNTLYWYLQNLGQGPELLIRYENEEAVDDSQLPKDRFSAERLKGVDSTLKIQPAELGDSAVYLCASSSRVNTEAFFGQGTRLTVV.

Partial CDR3 DNA: TGTGCCAGCAGCTGGGGGACAGCCCCCTACGAG. Translated, it gives CASSWGTAPYE. The full CDR3 reads CASSWGTAPYEQYF. This sequence joins TRBV5-4 and TRBJ2-7, with TRBD1 identical over 7 bases. The observed sequence ends 3 residues before the CDR3 terminus, with the missing tail filled in from the germline J gene. The germline V gene has CDR1 SGHNT and CDR2 YYREEE (reference sequence). The J segment lost 2 bases and the V segment lost 3 bases, leaving 5 bases of the junction unmatched. The CDR3 runs to 14 residues.

With respect to this clone: The CDR3 end lies 3 residues beyond the end of the read and is filled in from the germline J gene. This chain connects TRBV30 to TRBJ2-7; TRBD2 matches 14 bases. This CDR3 is 13 amino acids long. J lost 4 bases, V lost 8 bases, and 4 bases had no gene match. The germline gives CDR1 GTSNPN, CDR2 SVGIG (reference sequence). The CDR3 spells CAGWTSGRYEQYF. The CDR3 DNA, read in part, is TGTGCCGGGTGGACTAGCGGGAGGTACGAG. The full variable domain, its missing parts supplied by reference TRBV30 and TRBJ2-7, is SQTIHQWPATLVQPVGSPLSLECTVEGTSNPNLYWYRQAAGRGLQLLFYSVGIGQISSEVPQNLSASRPQDRQFILSSKKLLLSDSGFYLCAGWTSGRYEQYFGPGTRLTVT.